This entry concerns a single T cell receptor (beta chain). One junction end does not reproduce the germline sequence, and a read error may be involved. The same CDR3 arises from other DNA sequences in this sample as well. Some clones are missing from TCRdb's copy, which holds only in-frame ones; the method was immunoSEQ multiplex PCR. The sample consists of about 81,000 clones, approximately 94% of them appearing once. The CDR3 covers 15 residues. The germline V gene encodes CDR1 SGHTA and CDR2 FQGNSA. These data belong to a study of control samples from healthy donors and cancer patients. The rearrangement links TRBV7-2 to TRBJ2-1; 10 nucleotides match TRBD2. The clonotype comes from a woman between 18 and 29 years old in good health. Sequencing was performed on blood. The CDR3 loop is CASSLAGGTYNEQFF. CDR3 nucleotides: TGTGCCAGCAGTTTAGCGGGGGGTACCTACAATGAGCAGTTCTTC.